The clone carrying this TCR beta chain was seen many times. This CDR3 region has 17 residues. Looked up from germline, CDR1 is SGHTS and CDR2 is YDEGEE. Trimming shortened V by 5 bases and J by 5 bases, and 22 bases separated the two germline ends. Individual cDNA molecules were tagged with unique molecular identifiers. From the 5' RACE reads, TCRdb called clonotypes with MiXCR, one entry per CDR3 protein. The sample consists of over 60,000 distinct CDR3 sequences, 10% of them appearing once. These data are taken from a study of early T cells in non-severe SARS-CoV-2 infection. The chain carries TRBV5-8 and TRBJ2-2; tentative D call: TRBD2 (6 bases). The source is an adult who was a healthcare worker with PCR-confirmed SARS-CoV-2 infection or an uninfected control (not recorded which). Material: whole blood, obtained at baseline. The DNA of the CDR3 is TGTGCCAGCAGTAAACCCGGGACTTCCGTTCTTACCGGGGAGCTGTTTTTT. Protein product: CASSKPGTSVLTGELFF. The full variable domain, with the rest looked up from reference TRBV5-8 and TRBJ2-2, is EAGVTQSPTHLIKTRGQQATLRCSPISGHTSVYWYQQALGLGLQFLLWYDEGEERNRGNFPPRFSGRQFPNYSSELNVNALELEDSALYLCASSKPGTSVLTGELFFGEGSRLTVL.